This TCR beta chain was sequenced during a study of blood T cell repertoires in COVID-19. V lost 0 bases and J 5 bases, leaving 10 bases between the germline ends. The germline V gene encodes CDR1 LGHNA and CDR2 YSLEER. The CDR3 length is 15 residues. Only in-frame clones appear in the TCRdb table, and some are missing; sequencing was by immunoSEQ multiplex PCR. The sample lists hundreds of thousands of clones; roughly nine tenths were seen once. It was during active infection that Seattle patients were enrolled and then longitudinally followed. Sample: peripheral blood. The V and J genes are TRBV4-3 and TRBJ1-4; D is ambiguous. This sequence originates from a woman aged 25 to 45 with COVID-19, enrolled during active disease. CDR3 protein: CASSQDGSANEKLFF. The CDR3 DNA reads as TGCGCCAGCAGCCAAGATGGCAGCGCCAATGAAAAACTGTTTTTT.